This TCR beta chain was sequenced in a study of patients and donors after allogeneic stem cell transplantation. This CDR3 is 15 amino acids long. V was pared by 5 bases and J by 0 bases, with 10 bases between. The sample holds a few counts of this clonotype. Via MiXCR, TCRdb re-called the RT-PCR reads, giving one row per CDR3 protein. The repertoire holds around 150,000 distinct CDR3 sequences, with 30% to 45% as singletons. The rearrangement uses TRBV12-3 or TRBV12-4 and TRBJ1-4; a possible D gene is TRBD1 (5 bases). The sample comprised blood, either unsorted or a sorted T cell fraction (not recorded which). The source is a human donor who was either an allogeneic HSCT recipient or a stem cell or donor lymphocyte infusion donor (not recorded which). It is not recorded whose cells these are; they may come from a transplant donor. The CDR3 here is CASSALTATNEKLFF. The DNA of the CDR3 is TGTGCCAGCAGTGCCCTGACAGCAACTAATGAAAAACTGTTTTTT.